These 14 T cell receptor beta chains came from one sample sequenced in a study of T cell responses to AZD1222 COVID-19 vaccine. Libraries were prepared by immunoSEQ multiplex PCR; TCRdb keeps only in-frame clonotypes and omits some of them. The table has roughly 160,000 clones, 75% to 90% seen once. The specimen was peripheral blood, collected on day 0 of AZD1222 vaccination. These receptors were collected from an adult in good health.

The chain links TRBV6-5 to TRBJ2-3; 8 positions agree with TRBD2. Per germline, CDR1 MNHEY and CDR2 SVGAGI. Losses at the gene ends were 4 bases for V and 3 bases for J; bases not matched to a gene: 0. The CDR3 totals 13 residues. This CDR3 is CASSLAGTDTQYF. The CDR3 DNA follows: TGTGCCAGCAGTTTAGCGGGGACAGATACGCAGTATTTT.

The chain's CDR3 is CASGRAGSREQYV. The CDR3 region has the DNA TGTGCCAGCGGGCGTGCAGGGTCTCGAGAGCAGTACGTC. The V and J genes are TRBV14 and TRBJ2-7, with D possibly TRBD1 on 5 matching bases. CDR3 length equals 13 residues. The V and J ends lost 8 bases and 7 bases respectively, with 18 bases between them. CDR1 and CDR2 (germline): SGHDN, FVKESK.

The V and J genes are TRBV5-1 and TRBJ1-5; D may be TRBD1 (6 bases). V lost 4 bases and J lost 4, with 15 bases in between. CDR1 SGHRS and CDR2 YFSETQ come from the germline V gene. This CDR3 has 15 residues. In nucleotides, the CDR3 is TGCGCCAGCAGCCCGGTAGGGGGGCAAAATCAGCCCCAGCATTTT. Its translation: CASSPVGGQNQPQHF.

This chain uses TRBV6-5 with TRBJ2-4, with 7 nucleotides matching TRBD1. This CDR3 contains 16 residues. CDR1 is MNHEY and CDR2 is SVGAGI in the germline V gene. Trimming cost V 2 bases and J 9 bases; bases outside gene matches: 13. CDR3 amino acids: CASSYRPTGDVGIQYF. DNA of the CDR3: TGTGCCAGCAGTTACCGTCCAACAGGGGACGTCGGCATTCAGTACTTC.

V is TRBV2 and J is TRBJ2-1, with 10 bases matching TRBD2. The CDR3 is made up of 15 amino acids. Trimming at V came to 5 bases and at J to 8 bases, leaving 9 bases not matched to a gene. Germline V gives CDR1 SNHLY, CDR2 FYNNEI. The CDR3 bases are TGTGCCAGCAGTTTAGCGGGGGGTAGTATCGATGAGCAGTTCTTC. As protein: CASSLAGGSIDEQFF.

This rearrangement joins TRBV9 to TRBJ1-1, with a tentative D call TRBD1 (5 bases). CDR3 length: 12 residues. Trimming took off 3 bases at V and 11 bases at J, with 14 bases between the two ends. Germline assignment: CDR1 SGDLS and CDR2 YYNGEE. CDR3 sequence reads: CASSATSGEAFF. CDR3 DNA sequence: TGTGCCAGCAGCGCCACGTCGGGGGAGGCTTTCTTT.

V usage is TRBV7-2 and J usage is TRBJ2-1, with a possible D match to TRBD2 (6 bases). The V end was cut by 2 bases, the J end by 10 bases, with 18 bases between. Germline V CDR1 and CDR2: SGHTA, FQGNSA. The CDR3 is 15 amino acids. CDR3: CASSLFGTSRGEQFF. The CDR3 bases are TGTGCCAGCAGCTTATTTGGGACTTCCCGCGGGGAGCAGTTCTTC.

This chain links TRBV27 with TRBJ1-4; D remains unclear. Trimming left V 5 bases short and J 3 bases short, with 13 bases between. The CDR3 length is 15 residues. CDR1 is MNHEY and CDR2 is SMNVEV in the germline V gene (reference sequence). CDR3 sequence: CASSVLNSANEKLFF. CDR3 DNA sequence: TGTGCCAGCAGTGTACTTAATTCGGCTAATGAAAAACTGTTTTTT.

This clone was seen just once. This chain joins TRBV7-2 and TRBJ2-7; 8 nucleotides match TRBD1. With 4 bases clipped from V and 1 base from J, the junction kept 18 bases outside the gene matches. In germline, CDR1 is SGHTA, CDR2 FQGNSA. The CDR3 has 19 residues. CDR3 nucleotide sequence: TGTGCCAGCAGCTCCGACGCCATGGGACTCCGGGACAGGTCCTACGAGCAGTACTTC. It specifies CASSSDAMGLRDRSYEQYF.

The genes are TRBV2 and TRBJ2-2; 11 nucleotides match TRBD1. Germline V gene data show CDR1 as SNHLY and CDR2 as FYNNEI. V gave up 6 bases and J gave up 5 bases; unmatched junction bases: 5. The CDR3 spans 15 residues. CDR3 protein: CASRGTGGTTGELFF. In DNA form, the CDR3 reads TGTGCCAGCAGGGGGACAGGGGGAACGACCGGGGAGCTGTTTTTT. Variable domain in full (rest from reference TRBV2 and TRBJ2-2): EPEVTQTPSHQVTQMGQEVILRCVPISNHLYFYWYRQILGQKVEFLVSFYNNEISEKSEIFDDQFSVERPDGSNFTLKIRSTKLEDSAMYFCASRGTGGTTGELFFGEGSRLTVL.

This clone occurred once. The chain uses TRBV9 and TRBJ2-5, with a tentative D call TRBD1 (5 bases). Trimming removed 3 bases at V and 2 bases at J, with 11 bases between. The germline CDR1 and CDR2 sequences are SGDLS and YYNGEE. The length of the CDR3 is 14 residues. DNA of the CDR3: TGTGCCAGCAGCGCAGGGTCCTGGCAAGAGACCCAGTACTTC. Translation: CASSAGSWQETQYF. Using reference TRBV9 and TRBJ2-5 for the parts outside the CDR3, the full variable domain is DSGVTQTPKHLITATGQRVTLRCSPRSGDLSVYWYQQSLDQGLQFLIQYYNGEERAKGNILERFSAQQFPDLHSELNLSSLELGDSALYFCASSAGSWQETQYFGPGTRLLVL.

V is TRBV7-2 and J is TRBJ1-6; D is unclear. In germline, CDR1 is SGHTA, CDR2 FQGNSA. The CDR3 totals 15 residues. The V end lost 6 bases, the J end lost 7 bases, and 16 bases lay between the germline ends. CDR3 sequence (DNA): TGTGCCAGCAGTCTAACTCCCCAGTACAATTCACCCCTCCACTTT. As protein: CASSLTPQYNSPLHF.

This clone was found once. This rearrangement joins TRBV4-2 to TRBJ2-7; D ambiguous. The CDR3 covers 14 residues. CDR1 is LGHNA, CDR2 YNFKEQ, per germline. Trimming pared 0 bases from V and 7 bases from J, leaving 13 bases between. The CDR3 sequence is CASSQDPDPVEQYF. The CDR3 coding sequence is TGTGCCAGCAGCCAAGATCCGGATCCTGTTGAGCAGTACTTC.

The chain recombines TRBV6-5 with TRBJ1-6, with 8 nucleotides matching TRBD1. CDR3 length: 13 amino acids. V lost 6 bases and J lost 9; bases outside the gene matches: 4. Looked up from germline, CDR1 is MNHEY and CDR2 is SVGAGI. CDR3 protein: CASSNRGSSPLHF. CDR3 bases: TGTGCCAGCAGCAACAGGGGGAGTTCACCCCTCCACTTT.